This TCR beta chain originates from a study of blood T cell repertoires in COVID-19. Overall study context: Samples of COVID-19 (acute and convalescent) were obtained from the United States, Italy and Spain. The analysed material was cDNA or gDNA that came from T cells, B-cell-depleted T cells, or PBMCs.

The CDR3 loop spans 15 amino acids. The V gene end was trimmed by 6 bases and the J gene end by 0 bases; junction bases not matched to a gene: 3. Germline V gives CDR1 LNHDA, CDR2 SQIVND (reference sequence). Authors' methods: Estimation of nucleated cell counts was performed using reference gene primer amplification. Produced via immunoSEQ multiplex PCR; TCRdb's table is partial and in-frame only. V, J and clone size reflect that table, while D and trimming were determined from the DNA. The table lists about 200,000 clones, 80% to 90% of them singletons. Material: peripheral blood. This sequence originates from a man aged 50-59 years with active or convalescent COVID-19. The V gene is TRBV19, the J gene TRBJ1-5; 9 bases fit TRBD1. CDR3 bases: TGTGCCAGTAGGGGACAGGGAAATAGCAATCAGCCCCAGCATTTT. Its translation: CASRGQGNSNQPQHF.